The 26 T cell receptor beta chains presented below share a single source sample, sequenced in a study of T cell repertoires in cytomegalovirus infection. TCRdb used MiXCR to reprocess the reads, holding one entry per CDR3 protein. This table has approximately 97,000 distinct CDR3 sequences, 15% to 20% appearing once. Sequencing was performed on PBMCs. These receptors were collected from a human donor in good health (CMV status not recorded). Some clones in this sample may be carry-over from other donors' samples.

In this sample, this clonotype turned up a few times. J is TRBJ1-1 and V is TRBV28; TRBD1 aligns across 10 bases. There are 15 residues in the CDR3. Per germline, CDR1 MDHEN and CDR2 SYDVKM. J was trimmed by 1 base and V by 6 bases; bases with no gene match: 5. The CDR3 DNA reads TGTGCCAGCAGGGGACAGGGGACTCGGAACACTGAAGCTTTCTTT. As protein: CASRGQGTRNTEAFF.

This clonotype was counted ten times or more. This sequence joins TRBV7-9 and TRBJ1-3; D remains unclear. The germline V gene has CDR1 SEHNR and CDR2 FQNEAQ (reference sequence). This CDR3 is 13 amino acids long. The germline V and J ends were trimmed by 1 base and 6 bases, with 7 bases remaining between them. In DNA, the CDR3 is TGTGCCAGCAGCTTAGGTCGTGAAAACACCATATATTTT. Translation gives CASSLGRENTIYF.

This clonotype was seen a handful of times. The chain links TRBV20-1 to TRBJ2-5, with 7 positions matching TRBD2. Germline-derived CDR1 and CDR2 are DFQATT and SNEGSKA (reference sequence). Germline trimming cut 2 bases from V and 2 bases from J; bases unmatched to any gene: 5. CDR3 length: 14 residues. The CDR3 here is CSARKASGQETQYF. CDR3 coding DNA: TGCAGTGCTAGAAAGGCTAGCGGACAAGAGACCCAGTACTTC.

The genes are TRBV28 and TRBJ1-4, with TRBD1 as a possible D gene (5 bases). The germline CDR1 and CDR2 sequences are MDHEN and SYDVKM. This CDR3 has 16 residues. With 4 bases removed from V and 3 bases from J, the gap between germline ends came to 15 bases. CDR3 nucleotides: TGTGCCAGCAGTTCCACAGGACGGGCCTCTAATGAAAAACTGTTTTTT. It encodes CASSSTGRASNEKLFF. Variable domain in full (rest from reference TRBV28 and TRBJ1-4): DVKVTQSSRYLVKRTGEKVFLECVQDMDHENMFWYRQDPGLGLRLIYFSYDVKMKEKGDIPEGYSVSREKKERFSLILESASTNQTSMYLCASSSTGRASNEKLFFGSGTQLSVL.

The chain links TRBV18 to TRBJ1-2; D is unresolved. The CDR3 consists of 13 residues. CDR1 is KGHSH and CDR2 is LQKENI in the germline V gene. Trimming pared 5 bases from V and 5 bases from J, leaving 12 bases between. The chain's CDR3 is CASSGSESYGYTF. The CDR3 DNA reads as TGTGCCAGCTCAGGATCCGAGTCATATGGCTACACCTTC.

There are many counts of this clonotype. The DNA of the CDR3 is TGTGCCAGCAGCGGGGGGCGGGCAAAGGAGCAGTTCTTC. It encodes CASSGGRAKEQFF. V and J are TRBV7-3 and TRBJ2-1, with D tentatively TRBD1 or TRBD2 (6 bases each). V dropped 5 bases and J dropped 10 bases, with 15 bases sitting between them. There are 13 residues in the CDR3. Germline CDR1 is SGHTA and CDR2 is FQGTGA.

This clonotype came up many times. The chain carries TRBV7-8 and TRBJ2-7; 8 bases fit TRBD2. Germline assignment: CDR1 SGHVS and CDR2 FQNEAQ. CDR3 length: 15 amino acids. V lost 2 bases and J lost 0; bases outside the gene matches: 3. CDR3 residues: CASSLFSGSSYEQYF. The DNA of the CDR3 is TGTGCCAGCAGCTTATTCAGCGGGAGCTCCTACGAGCAGTACTTC. The whole variable domain, remainder taken from reference TRBV7-8 and TRBJ2-7, is GAGVSQSPRYKVAKRGQDVALRCDPISGHVSLFWYQQALGQGPEFLTYFQNEAQLDKSGLPSDRFFAERPEGSVSTLKIQRTQQEDSAVYLCASSLFSGSSYEQYFGPGTRLTVT.

CDR3 residues: CATSWTTVNPGELFF. CDR3 DNA: TGTGCCACCTCGTGGACCACAGTCAACCCCGGGGAGCTGTTTTTT. The chain combines TRBV18 with TRBJ2-2; D remains unclear. Trimming took 10 bases from V and 6 from J, leaving 21 bases between them. Germline loops: CDR1 KGHSH, CDR2 LQKENI. The CDR3 sequence is 15 residues long.

This clonotype was seen a single time. The chain uses TRBV28 and TRBJ2-5; D perhaps matches TRBD1 (6 bases). The germline CDR1 and CDR2 sequences are MDHEN and SYDVKM. Between the trimmed V and J ends, which lost 6 bases and 7 bases, there was a span of 18 bases. The CDR3 is made up of 14 amino acids. For the CDR3, the DNA is TGTGCCAGCAGGTACCCAGGGGCTGGAGGGACCCAGTACTTC. Amino acids: CASRYPGAGGTQYF.

This clonotype was detected many times. The chain links TRBV7-2 to TRBJ2-7; 10 bases match TRBD2. Losses at the gene ends were 3 bases for V and 3 bases for J; bases not matched to a gene: 8. Germline loops: CDR1 SGHTA, CDR2 FQGNSA. The length of the CDR3 is 16 residues. The CDR3 here is CASSFTGTSANYEQYF. CDR3 sequence (DNA): TGTGCCAGCAGCTTCACCGGGACTAGCGCCAACTACGAGCAGTACTTC.

In DNA, the CDR3 is TGTGCCATCAGTGAGTTCGCCGGCAGGGTCTCCAATGAGCAGTTCTTC. Translation gives CAISEFAGRVSNEQFF. This chain links TRBV10-3 with TRBJ2-1; perhaps TRBD1 as D (5 bases). Looked up from germline, CDR1 is ENHRY and CDR2 is SYGVKD. Trimming pared 1 base from V and 6 bases from J, leaving 16 bases between. The CDR3 is made up of 16 amino acids.

Many counts were recorded for this clonotype. The V gene is TRBV2, the J gene TRBJ2-2; D is perhaps TRBD1 (6 bases). Trimming removed 1 base from V and 3 bases from J, with 12 bases in between. Per the germline V gene, CDR1 is SNHLY and CDR2 is FYNNEI. The CDR3 runs to 16 residues. The CDR3 region is CASSEGFTGYTGELFF. CDR3 nucleotides: TGTGCCAGCAGTGAAGGGTTTACAGGGTACACCGGGGAGCTGTTTTTT.

This clonotype showed up just a few times. V is TRBV23-1 and J is TRBJ1-1; D ambiguous. TRBV23-1 is known as an ORF, though its function is uncertain. V dropped 4 bases and J dropped 1 base, with 7 bases sitting between them. There are 13 residues in the CDR3. For the CDR3, the DNA is TGCGCCAGCAGTCCCGACGGGAACACTGAAGCTTTCTTT. The encoded protein is CASSPDGNTEAFF.

V is TRBV12-3 or TRBV12-4 and J is TRBJ1-3; TRBD1 is a possible D gene (5 bases). V shed 5 bases and J shed 5 bases, with 16 bases lying between them. The CDR3 is 15 residues long. The CDR3 reads CASSAWASDRNTIYF. The CDR3, as DNA: TGTGCCAGCAGTGCTTGGGCCTCGGACAGAAACACCATATATTTT.

The V call is TRBV29-1, the J call TRBJ2-7; D might be TRBD1 or TRBD2, each matching 5 bases. The CDR3 is 14 amino acids. V dropped 1 base and J dropped 2 bases, with 12 bases sitting between them. The germline V gene encodes CDR1 SQVTM and CDR2 ANQGSEA. In nucleotides, the CDR3 is TGCAGCGTTGAAGCAGAGGGGCCTCCCTACGAGCAGTACTTC. Translating gives CSVEAEGPPYEQYF.

The V call is TRBV28, the J call TRBJ2-2, with D hard to call. V was clipped by 5 bases and J by 4 bases, with 14 bases between them. The CDR3 extends over 15 amino acids. The germline V gene encodes CDR1 MDHEN and CDR2 SYDVKM. The CDR3 coding sequence is TGTGCCAGCAGTACCTCCGTCGATAGCACCGGGGAGCTGTTTTTT. Its protein is CASSTSVDSTGELFF.

This clonotype has more than one count but fewer than ten. This rearrangement joins TRBV25-1 to TRBJ2-6; D is unclear. The V end was cut by 1 base, the J end by 4 bases, with 14 bases between. CDR1 and CDR2 (germline): MGHDK, SYGVNS. The CDR3 contains 17 residues. The CDR3 protein is CASSESRSPRGANVLTF. The CDR3 DNA reads as TGTGCCAGCAGTGAATCACGGTCCCCTCGGGGGGCCAACGTCCTGACTTTC.

The rearrangement links TRBV5-5 to TRBJ1-1, with D perhaps matching TRBD1 (5 bases). CDR3 length: 13 residues. Per the germline V gene, CDR1 is SGHKS and CDR2 is YYEKEE (reference sequence). The V gene lost 4 bases and the J gene lost 5 bases, with 12 bases spanning the gap. This CDR3 reads CASSTGASTEAFF. DNA for the CDR3: TGTGCCAGCAGCACCGGGGCCTCGACTGAAGCTTTCTTT.

The CDR3 protein is CAWSTYRGAPQHF. The CDR3 coding sequence is TGTGCCTGGAGCACCTATCGGGGGGCACCCCAGCATTTT. The chain employs TRBV30 and TRBJ1-5; perhaps TRBD1 as D (6 bases). Germline CDR1 GTSNPN, CDR2 SVGIG (reference sequence). V lost 3 bases to trimming and J lost 10 bases, with 16 bases between them. This CDR3 region has 13 residues.

This clonotype was detected many times. The chain joins TRBV7-3 to TRBJ1-2; TRBD1 agrees at 7 bases. Germline values: CDR1 SGHTA, CDR2 FQGTGA. V dropped 5 bases and J dropped 4; count of bases not matched to a gene: 10. This CDR3 contains 15 residues. The CDR3 DNA reads TGTGCCAGCAGCAGCTTAAAACAGGGGACCTATGGCTACACCTTC. This gives the protein CASSSLKQGTYGYTF. Filled out from reference TRBV7-3 and TRBJ1-2, the complete variable domain reads GAGVSQTPSNKVTEKGKYVELRCDPISGHTALYWYRQSLGQGPEFLIYFQGTGAADDSGLPNDRFFAVRPEGSVSTLKIQRTERGDSAVYLCASSSLKQGTYGYTFGSGTRLTVV.

The V gene is TRBV7-6, the J gene TRBJ2-7; no firm D call. Trimming removed 1 base from V and 3 bases from J, with 10 bases in between. The germline CDR1 and CDR2 sequences are SGHVS and FNYEAQ. This CDR3 comprises 14 residues. CDR3 sequence: CASSLGTALYEQYF. As DNA, the CDR3 is TGTGCCAGCAGCTTAGGCACAGCTCTCTACGAGCAGTACTTC.

V is TRBV2 and J is TRBJ2-1; D possibly uses TRBD1 or TRBD2 (5 bases each). This CDR3 spans 15 amino acids. V shed 4 bases and J shed 5 bases, with 15 bases lying between them. Germline CDR1 is SNHLY and CDR2 is FYNNEI. DNA for the CDR3: TGTGCCAGCAGTGTGGATCCAGGGAGCGACAATGAGCAGTTCTTC. Translation gives CASSVDPGSDNEQFF.

This clonotype was counted a few times. The chain recombines TRBV12-3 or TRBV12-4 with TRBJ2-3; D is ambiguous. V dropped 6 bases and J dropped 4 bases, with 8 bases sitting between them. CDR3 length equals 12 residues. This CDR3 is CASRSDPDTQYF. Written as DNA, the CDR3 is TGTGCCAGCAGATCGGACCCAGATACGCAGTATTTT.

This clonotype was detected ten times or more. V usage is TRBV7-3 and J usage is TRBJ2-3; D is ambiguous. Germline V CDR1 and CDR2: SGHTA, FQGTGA. The CDR3 is 11 residues long. The V end was cut by 4 bases, the J end by 6 bases, with 5 bases between. DNA for the CDR3: TGTGCCAGCAGCTACGGGGATACGCAGTATTTT. This codes for CASSYGDTQYF.

This clonotype has at least ten counts. The chain couples TRBV7-2 to TRBJ2-5; TRBD2 matches 10 bases. CDR3 length: 16 residues. The J segment lost 7 bases and the V segment lost 4 bases, leaving 12 bases of the junction unmatched. Germline V gene sequence: CDR1 SGHTA, CDR2 FQGNSA. The DNA for the CDR3 is TGTGCCAGCAGCTCTCCGGGACTAGCGACATCGCGGACCCAGTACTTC. Amino acids: CASSSPGLATSRTQYF.

This clonotype was counted many times. This chain uses TRBV5-4 with TRBJ1-6; 7 bases agree with TRBD1. This CDR3 region has 16 residues. Trimming removed 0 bases from V and 6 bases from J; junction bases left unmatched: 6. The V gene's germline CDR1 is SGHNT and CDR2 YYREEE (reference sequence). CDR3 region: CASSLDLGQSNSPLHF. CDR3 nucleotide sequence: TGTGCCAGCAGCTTGGACCTGGGACAGAGTAATTCACCCCTCCACTTT.